The 25 T cell receptor beta chains below come from one sample, sequenced in a study of T cell responses to AZD1222 COVID-19 vaccine. Here immunoSEQ multiplex PCR was the method, and the copy in TCRdb shows in-frame clones only, minus some. Among about 110,000 clones, approximately 91% were seen once, and the ten largest hold less than 9.5%. The source was peripheral blood, collected on day 0 of AZD1222 vaccination. The receptor source for this set is an adult in good health.

V usage is TRBV9 and J usage is TRBJ2-7, with a tentative D call TRBD1 (6 bases). Deletions cut 7 bases from V and 3 bases from J, with 17 bases between. Germline V CDR1 and CDR2: SGDLS, YYNGEE. The CDR3 is made up of 14 amino acids. The CDR3 spells CASGRTVQNYEQYF. In DNA form, the CDR3 reads TGTGCCAGCGGTCGGACAGTACAGAACTACGAGCAGTACTTC. Full variable domain (outside the CDR3, taken from reference TRBV9 and TRBJ2-7): DSGVTQTPKHLITATGQRVTLRCSPRSGDLSVYWYQQSLDQGLQFLIQYYNGEERAKGNILERFSAQQFPDLHSELNLSSLELGDSALYFCASGRTVQNYEQYFGPGTRLTVT.

The V and J genes are TRBV10-2 and TRBJ1-5, with TRBD1 matching 7 bases. Germline V lookup: CDR1 WSHSY, CDR2 SAAADI. CDR3 length: 14 amino acids. The J segment lost 0 bases and the V segment lost 8 bases, leaving 4 bases of the junction unmatched. The CDR3 region has the DNA TGCGCCAGCTGGGACAGCGATAGCAATCAGCCCCAGCATTTT. Its translation is CASWDSDSNQPQHF.

J is TRBJ2-7 and V is TRBV3-1 (or the pseudogene TRBV3-2); perhaps D is TRBD1 or TRBD2 (5 bases each). This CDR3 has 15 residues. Trimming removed 1 base at V and 1 base at J, with 11 bases between. Germline V lookup: CDR1 LGHDT, CDR2 YNNKEL (reference sequence). CDR3 sequence (DNA): TGTGCCAGCAGCCAAGCGGGACGGCCTTCCTACGAGCAGTACTTC. It yields the protein CASSQAGRPSYEQYF.

The CDR3 DNA sequence: TGTGCCAGCTCACCAGGTAGCGGTCCTGAAGCTTTCTTT. Translating it yields CASSPGSGPEAFF. The J gene is TRBJ1-1, the V gene TRBV18; D is unclear. V was shortened by 2 bases and J by 6 bases, with 10 bases between the two germline ends. This CDR3 has 13 residues. CDR1 KGHSH and CDR2 LQKENI come from the germline V gene.

V is TRBV10-3 and J is TRBJ1-6; a weak D match, TRBD1 (6 bases). The V end was cut by 10 bases, the J end by 10 bases, with 14 bases between. Germline CDR1 ENHRY, CDR2 SYGVKD. The CDR3 consists of 12 residues. The CDR3 region has the DNA TGTGCCAGTAGACAGGACGGGTCACCCCTCCACTTT. Its translation is CASRQDGSPLHF.

The chain couples TRBV5-1 to TRBJ2-7; TRBD1 agrees at 9 bases. The ends lost 2 bases at V and 5 bases at J; junction bases unmatched: 8. Germline V gene data show CDR1 as SGHRS and CDR2 as YFSETQ. There are 15 residues in the CDR3. This chain's CDR3 is CASSLTLGTGNEQYF. The CDR3 DNA is TGCGCCAGCAGCTTAACTTTAGGGACAGGGAACGAGCAGTACTTC.

The chain employs TRBV20-1 and TRBJ1-1; D unclear. Germline CDR1 DFQATT, CDR2 SNEGSKA (reference sequence). V lost 3 bases, J lost 2 bases, and 7 bases lay in between. CDR3 length: 12 amino acids. The CDR3 loop is CSASQTNTEAFF. The CDR3 bases are TGCAGTGCTAGTCAGACTAACACTGAAGCTTTCTTT.

J is TRBJ1-5 and V is TRBV7-2; no clear D gene. V lost 0 bases, J lost 2 bases, and 2 bases lay in between. Germline lookup yields CDR1 SGHTA and CDR2 FQGNSA. This CDR3 is 13 amino acids long. The CDR3 DNA sequence: TGTGCCAGCAGCTTAGCCCGCAATCAGCCCCAGCATTTT. Residues: CASSLARNQPQHF.

V gene TRBV11-2 combines with J gene TRBJ1-1; no firm D call. CDR1 is SGHAT and CDR2 is FQNNGV in the germline V gene. This CDR3 has 18 residues. Between the trimmed V and J ends, which lost 1 base and 1 base, there was a span of 19 bases. CDR3 nucleotide sequence: TGTGCCAGCAGCTTAGGCCCGGCATGGGCTTGGGGGAACACTGAAGCTTTCTTT. This gives the protein CASSLGPAWAWGNTEAFF.

This clone was seen only a few times. The chain links TRBV7-9 to TRBJ1-2, with D possibly TRBD1 on 5 matching bases. The germline CDR1 and CDR2 sequences are SEHNR and FQNEAQ (reference sequence). V lost 3 bases, J lost 8 bases, and 10 bases lay in between. The CDR3 has 12 residues. CDR3 nucleotides: TGTGCCAGCAGCTTTTTGGGGGAAGGCTACACCTTC. Its protein is CASSFLGEGYTF.

This chain uses TRBV18 with TRBJ1-6; 9 nucleotides align to TRBD1. The CDR3 has 15 residues. V shed 2 bases and J 10 bases; nucleotides not matched to a gene: 6. Germline V lookup: CDR1 KGHSH, CDR2 LQKENI. CDR3 region: CASSPGTGPRSPLHF. The CDR3 DNA reads TGTGCCAGCTCACCAGGGACAGGGCCGAGGTCACCCCTCCACTTT.

The chain combines TRBV9 with TRBJ2-4; perhaps TRBD1 as D (6 bases). Germline V gene lookup returns CDR1 SGDLS and CDR2 YYNGEE. Trimming cost V 0 bases and J 0 bases, with 10 bases left between them. The CDR3 sequence is 16 residues long. The CDR3 nucleotides read TGTGCCAGCAGCGTAGGGACAGCTCTAGCCAAAAACATTCAGTACTTC. It is translated as CASSVGTALAKNIQYF.

The genes are TRBV14 and TRBJ2-1; 11 nucleotides match TRBD2. In germline, CDR1 is SGHDN, CDR2 FVKESK. J was trimmed by 12 bases and V by 0 bases; bases with no gene match: 10. The CDR3 loop spans 16 amino acids. Here the CDR3 DNA reads TGTGCCAGCAGCCAAGATTTAACTAGCGGGGGCAGTAGGCAGTTCTTC. The encoded protein is CASSQDLTSGGSRQFF. The variable domain in full, completed from reference TRBV14 and TRBJ2-1, reads EAGVTQFPSHSVIEKGQTVTLRCDPISGHDNLYWYRRVMGKEIKFLLHFVKESKQDESGMPNNRFLAERTGGTYSTLKVQPAELEDSGVYFCASSQDLTSGGSRQFFGPGTRLTVL.

The genes are TRBV6-4 and TRBJ1-1, with TRBD1 matching over 8 bases. The germline gives CDR1 MRHNA, CDR2 SNTAGT. The CDR3 is 13 residues long. V shed 3 bases, J shed 3 bases, and the junction held 0 bases outside the gene matches. The DNA of the CDR3 is TGTGCCAGCAGTGAGGACAGGGACACTGAAGCTTTCTTT. This translates into CASSEDRDTEAFF.

The chain links TRBV5-6 to TRBJ1-5, with D unresolved. This CDR3 comprises 16 residues. In germline, CDR1 is SGHDT, CDR2 YYEEEE. V lost 2 bases and J 4 bases, leaving 16 bases between the germline ends. The CDR3 is CASSLRGWANNQPQHF. In DNA form, the CDR3 reads TGTGCCAGCAGCTTACGGGGATGGGCAAATAATCAGCCCCAGCATTTT. The whole variable domain, filled in from reference TRBV5-6 and TRBJ1-5, reads DAGVTQSPTHLIKTRGQQVTLRCSPKSGHDTVSWYQQALGQGPQFIFQYYEEEERQRGNFPDRFSGHQFPNYSSELNVNALLLGDSALYLCASSLRGWANNQPQHFGDGTRLSIL.

This chain uses TRBV4-2 with TRBJ1-4, with a weak D call TRBD1 (6 bases). Between the trimmed V and J ends, which lost 0 bases and 8 bases, there was a span of 16 bases. The CDR3 loop spans 16 amino acids. Germline V CDR1 and CDR2: LGHNA, YNFKEQ. CDR3 in amino acids: CASSQDLGRGREKLFF. The CDR3 nucleotides read TGTGCCAGCAGCCAAGATCTCGGCAGGGGAAGGGAAAAACTGTTTTTT.

The V call is TRBV5-4, the J call TRBJ1-4; TRBD1 matches 7 bases. Germline V gene data show CDR1 as SGHNT and CDR2 as YYREEE (reference sequence). The CDR3 spans 15 residues. J lost 4 bases, V lost 2 bases, and 5 bases had no gene match. CDR3 in DNA: TGTGCCAGCAGCTTCCGACAGGGCCTTAATGAAAAACTGTTTTTT. Amino acids: CASSFRQGLNEKLFF.

This rearrangement joins TRBV5-6 to TRBJ2-3; D possibly corresponds to TRBD2 (5 bases). This CDR3 spans 16 amino acids. Germline CDR1 SGHDT, CDR2 YYEEEE. Trimming stripped 0 bases from V and 1 base from J, with 12 bases between. The CDR3 nucleotides read TGTGCCAGCAGCTTGGCCCGGCGGGCGGGCACAGATACGCAGTATTTT. Translated, it gives CASSLARRAGTDTQYF. Combining the CDR3 with reference TRBV5-6 and TRBJ2-3 gives the whole variable domain DAGVTQSPTHLIKTRGQQVTLRCSPKSGHDTVSWYQQALGQGPQFIFQYYEEEERQRGNFPDRFSGHQFPNYSSELNVNALLLGDSALYLCASSLARRAGTDTQYFGPGTRLTVL.

The genes are TRBV10-2 and TRBJ2-3; TRBD2 agrees at 12 bases. The length of the CDR3 is 15 residues. Germline V gives CDR1 WSHSY, CDR2 SAAADI. Unmatched junction bases numbered 4, after V lost 6 bases and J lost 3 bases. CDR3 protein: CASRETSGSTDTQYF. In DNA, the CDR3 is TGCGCCAGCAGAGAGACTAGCGGGAGTACAGATACGCAGTATTTT.

V is TRBV9 and J is TRBJ2-1; the match to TRBD2 covers 11 bases. The V gene end was trimmed by 4 bases and the J gene end by 3 bases; junction bases not matched to a gene: 9. This CDR3 spans 17 amino acids. Germline CDR1 is SGDLS and CDR2 is YYNGEE. Written as DNA, the CDR3 is TGTGCCAGCAGCTTCTACCCCGGGACTAGCGGCTACAATGAGCAGTTCTTC. This translates into CASSFYPGTSGYNEQFF.

J is TRBJ1-5 and V is TRBV5-5; unclear D gene. This CDR3 has 14 residues. The V end was cut by 2 bases, the J end by 0 bases, with 6 bases between. CDR1 is SGHKS and CDR2 is YYEKEE in the germline V gene (reference sequence). CDR3 DNA sequence: TGTGCCAGCAGCTTTGTCCTTAGCAATCAGCCCCAGCATTTT. Translation gives CASSFVLSNQPQHF.

This clone was observed once. The chain is built from TRBV6-5 and TRBJ1-1; a possible D gene is TRBD1 (5 bases). The CDR3 is 14 amino acids. Germline V gene data show CDR1 as MNHEY and CDR2 as SVGAGI. Deletions cut 0 bases from V and 5 bases from J, with 10 bases between. The CDR3 sequence is CASSYSEGETEAFF. CDR3 nucleotide sequence: TGTGCCAGCAGTTACTCCGAAGGGGAGACTGAAGCTTTCTTT.

V gene TRBV5-1 combines with J gene TRBJ2-7; no firm D call. The CDR3 contains 15 residues. The V and J ends lost 2 bases and 2 bases respectively, with 14 bases between them. Germline V gene data show CDR1 as SGHRS and CDR2 as YFSETQ. The CDR3 DNA follows: TGCGCCAGCAGCTTAGGAACCGGGCCCGCCTACGAGCAGTACTTC. Encoded protein: CASSLGTGPAYEQYF.

This chain joins TRBV6-5 and TRBJ2-1; 11 nucleotides match TRBD2. The V segment lost 5 bases and the J segment 8 bases; nucleotides outside the gene matches: 8. From germline, CDR1 is MNHEY and CDR2 SVGAGI. This CDR3 is built from 15 residues. The CDR3 here is CASSPVAGGYYEQFF. The CDR3 DNA reads as TGTGCCAGCAGTCCGGTAGCGGGAGGGTACTATGAGCAGTTCTTC.

This clone occurred once. V usage is TRBV5-5 and J usage is TRBJ2-7; no reliable D call. CDR3 length: 12 residues. From germline, CDR1 is SGHKS and CDR2 YYEKEE (reference sequence). Trimming cost V 0 bases and J 2 bases, with 3 bases left between them. CDR3 nucleotide sequence: TGTGCCAGCAGCTTGGTAACCTACGAGCAGTACTTC. Its translation: CASSLVTYEQYF.